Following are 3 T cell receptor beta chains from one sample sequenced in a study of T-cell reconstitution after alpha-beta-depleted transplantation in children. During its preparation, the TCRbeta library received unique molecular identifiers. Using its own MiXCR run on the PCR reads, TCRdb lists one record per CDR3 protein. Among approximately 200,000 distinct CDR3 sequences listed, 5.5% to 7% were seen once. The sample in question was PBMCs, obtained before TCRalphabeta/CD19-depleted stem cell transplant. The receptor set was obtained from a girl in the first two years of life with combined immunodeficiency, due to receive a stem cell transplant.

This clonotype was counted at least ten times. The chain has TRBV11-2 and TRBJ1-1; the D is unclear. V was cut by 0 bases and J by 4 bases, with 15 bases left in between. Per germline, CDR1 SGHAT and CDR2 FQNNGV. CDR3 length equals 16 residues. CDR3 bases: TGTGCCAGCAGCTTAGACCCTCTTAGGTTGGGCACTGAAGCTTTCTTT. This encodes CASSLDPLRLGTEAFF. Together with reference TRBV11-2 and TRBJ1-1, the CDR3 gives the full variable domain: EAGVAQSPRYKIIEKRQSVAFWCNPISGHATLYWYQQILGQGPKLLIQFQNNGVVDDSQLPKDRFSAERLKGVDSTLKIQPAKLEDSAVYLCASSLDPLRLGTEAFFGQGTRLTVV.

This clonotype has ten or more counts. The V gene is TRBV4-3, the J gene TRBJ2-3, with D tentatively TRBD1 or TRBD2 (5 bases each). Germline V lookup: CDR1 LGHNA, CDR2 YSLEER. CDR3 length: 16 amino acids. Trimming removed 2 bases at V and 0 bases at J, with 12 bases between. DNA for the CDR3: TGCGCCAGCAGCCAAACCCCATGGGGGAGCACAGATACGCAGTATTTT. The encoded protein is CASSQTPWGSTDTQYF.

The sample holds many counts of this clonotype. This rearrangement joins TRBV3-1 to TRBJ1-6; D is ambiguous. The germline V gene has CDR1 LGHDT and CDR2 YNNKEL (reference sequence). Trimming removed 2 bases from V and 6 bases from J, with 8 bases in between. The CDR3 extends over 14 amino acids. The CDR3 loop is CASSQNSANSPLHF. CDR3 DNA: TGTGCCAGCAGCCAAAACAGTGCTAATTCACCCCTCCACTTT.